The 19 T cell receptor beta chains below were found in one sample sequenced in a study of OX40 agonist ivuxolimab in advanced cancers. TCRdb keeps only in-frame clones here, not all; method: immunoSEQ multiplex PCR. This table has 99,000 or so clones, 91% appearing once. Here the sequenced sample was CD4+ or CD8+ T cells sorted from blood, taken in a trial of the OX40 agonist ivuxolimab. Receptor source: an adult with an advanced solid tumor such as melanoma, head and neck, liver or kidney cancer.

This chain links TRBV6-4 with TRBJ2-2, with D perhaps TRBD2 (7 bases). V dropped 6 bases and J dropped 3 bases, with 17 bases sitting between them. This CDR3 contains 16 residues. The germline CDR1 and CDR2 sequences are MRHNA and SNTAGT. CDR3 residues: CASRPQGRADTGELFF. The CDR3 region has the DNA TGTGCCAGCAGGCCCCAGGGGAGGGCCGACACCGGGGAGCTGTTTTTT.

The chain recombines TRBV7-2 with TRBJ2-1; D not certain. V lost 3 bases to trimming and J lost 0 bases, with 6 bases between them. This CDR3 comprises 14 residues. Germline V gene data show CDR1 as SGHTA and CDR2 as FQGNSA. The CDR3 loop reads CASSFLSSYNEQFF. The CDR3 DNA follows: TGTGCCAGCAGCTTTTTGTCCTCCTACAATGAGCAGTTCTTC. The full variable domain, completed using reference TRBV7-2 and TRBJ2-1, is GAGVSQSPSNKVTEKGKDVELRCDPISGHTALYWYRQSLGQGLEFLIYFQGNSAPDKSGLPSDRFSAERTGGSVSTLTIQRTQQEDSAVYLCASSFLSSYNEQFFGPGTRLTVL.

The rearrangement joins TRBV18 to TRBJ1-4; 7 bases align to TRBD1. Looked up from germline, CDR1 is KGHSH and CDR2 is LQKENI. The CDR3 is 16 residues long. The J segment lost 0 bases and the V segment lost 4 bases, leaving 5 bases of the junction unmatched. The CDR3 sequence is CASSRYGTATNEKLFF. The CDR3 region has the DNA TGTGCCAGCTCACGATACGGGACAGCAACTAATGAAAAACTGTTTTTT.

This rearrangement joins TRBV27 to TRBJ2-1; 11 bases line up with TRBD2. CDR3 length: 17 residues. Looked up from germline, CDR1 is MNHEY and CDR2 is SMNVEV (reference sequence). The V and J ends lost 7 bases and 5 bases, in that order; junction bases with no gene match: 13. The DNA for the CDR3 is TGTGCCAGCAATCGGGAGGCGGGGACTAGCGGCAACAATGAGCAGTTCTTC. Translating it yields CASNREAGTSGNNEQFF.

The table lists this clone with a count of one. The genes are TRBV9 and TRBJ2-1, with TRBD2 matching 9 bases. The CDR3 has 15 amino acids. Germline V lookup: CDR1 SGDLS, CDR2 YYNGEE. V was clipped by 3 bases and J by 7 bases; unmatched bases: 8. As DNA, the CDR3 is TGTGCCAGCAGCGCCTTAGCGGGAGCATCGAATGAGCAGTTCTTC. It is translated as CASSALAGASNEQFF.

The V call is TRBV5-5, the J call TRBJ2-1; D ambiguous. Germline lookup yields CDR1 SGHKS and CDR2 YYEKEE (reference sequence). This CDR3 contains 15 residues. V lost 2 bases and J 0 bases, leaving 9 bases between the germline ends. The CDR3 is CASSLSTGSYNEQFF. The CDR3 nucleotides read TGTGCCAGCAGCTTATCGACGGGCTCCTACAATGAGCAGTTCTTC.

This clone came up once. CDR3 loop: CASSYSGTGADGELFF. CDR3 sequence (DNA): TGTGCCAGCAGTTACTCAGGGACAGGGGCCGACGGGGAGCTGTTTTTT. The V and J genes are TRBV6-6 and TRBJ2-2; 10 nucleotides line up with TRBD1. The CDR3 contains 16 residues. CDR1 and CDR2 (germline): MNHNY, SVGAGI (reference sequence). Germline trimming cut 0 bases from V and 7 bases from J; bases unmatched to any gene: 5.

This clone has just a few counts. The CDR3 spells CASSSTGGVNTEAFF. CDR3 DNA sequence: TGTGCCAGCAGCTCCACAGGGGGGGTGAACACTGAAGCTTTCTTT. The V and J genes are TRBV7-2 and TRBJ1-1, with 8 bases identical to TRBD1. The CDR3 runs to 15 residues. J gave up 0 bases and V 4 bases, and 4 bases lay outside the gene matches. CDR1 and CDR2 from the germline V gene are SGHTA and FQGNSA.

This chain connects TRBV5-1 to TRBJ2-7, with a tentative D call TRBD2 (6 bases). Per the germline V gene, CDR1 is SGHRS and CDR2 is YFSETQ. The CDR3 runs 15 residues. V gave up 3 bases and J gave up 4 bases, with 17 bases separating them. In DNA form, the CDR3 reads TGCGCCAGCAGCTGGGGCGGGGAGTCGAGATACGAGCAGTACTTC. Residues: CASSWGGESRYEQYF.

CDR3 sequence reads: CASARTSGSLGETQYF. DNA for the CDR3: TGTGCCAGCGCCCGGACTAGCGGGAGTTTGGGAGAGACCCAGTACTTC. The chain employs TRBV18 and TRBJ2-5; 13 bases match TRBD2. After removal of 8 bases from V and 4 bases from J, the junction contained 10 bases not matched to a gene. Germline CDR1 reads KGHSH; CDR2 reads LQKENI. The CDR3 runs 16 residues.

The rearrangement joins TRBV7-6 to TRBJ2-5, with D unresolved. This CDR3 is built from 12 residues. Germline CDR1 and CDR2: SGHVS and FNYEAQ. Trimming took 5 bases from V and 4 from J, leaving 8 bases between them. The CDR3: CASSRRRETQYF. In DNA, the CDR3 is TGTGCCAGCAGCCGTAGGAGAGAGACCCAGTACTTC.

The chain couples TRBV2 to TRBJ2-3, with 8 positions matching TRBD2. CDR3 length: 15 residues. V shed 6 bases and J 1 base; nucleotides not matched to a gene: 6. In germline, CDR1 is SNHLY, CDR2 FYNNEI. The CDR3 DNA sequence: TGTGCCAGCAGATCTCAGACTAGCGGCACAGATACGCAGTATTTT. It translates to CASRSQTSGTDTQYF.

This clone was recorded only once. This chain links TRBV6-6 with TRBJ2-7; D is tentatively TRBD1 or TRBD2 (7 bases each). Germline V gene lookup returns CDR1 MNHNY and CDR2 SVGAGI (reference sequence). This CDR3 contains 14 residues. V gave up 5 bases and J gave up 2 bases, with 13 bases separating them. CDR3 in DNA: TGTGCCAGCAGTCCCCAGGGGGGGCCCTACGAGCAGTACTTC. This codes for CASSPQGGPYEQYF.

This chain uses TRBV28 with TRBJ2-7, with 9 bases identical to TRBD1. The V gene's germline CDR1 is MDHEN and CDR2 SYDVKM. This CDR3 region has 13 residues. V dropped 5 bases and J dropped 4; count of bases not matched to a gene: 3. In DNA form, the CDR3 reads TGTGCCAGCAGTCTGGACAGGGGTTACGAGCAGTACTTC. It yields the protein CASSLDRGYEQYF.

The chain employs TRBV18 and TRBJ2-2; D possibly corresponds to TRBD2 (6 bases). V was trimmed by 1 base and J by 0 bases, leaving 21 bases between them. CDR3 length: 20 residues. Germline assignment: CDR1 KGHSH and CDR2 LQKENI. The DNA of the CDR3 is TGTGCCAGCTCACCACGGTTGGTTCGGGGGTCCCAAGCGAACACCGGGGAGCTGTTTTTT. Translating gives CASSPRLVRGSQANTGELFF.

The CDR3 sequence is CASSPGQPRTEAFF. CDR3 nucleotides: TGTGCCAGCAGCCCCGGACAGCCTCGCACTGAAGCTTTCTTT. The rearrangement joins TRBV5-4 to TRBJ1-1, with a possible D match to TRBD1 (6 bases). Trimming removed 4 bases from V and 4 bases from J, with 14 bases in between. The germline V gene has CDR1 SGHNT and CDR2 YYREEE (reference sequence). There are 14 residues in the CDR3.

This clone has just one count. V gene TRBV11-1 combines with J gene TRBJ2-7; no definite D call. The germline V and J ends were trimmed by 2 bases and 0 bases, with 5 bases remaining between them. Germline CDR1 is SGHAT and CDR2 is FQDESV (reference sequence). CDR3 length: 13 amino acids. The CDR3 reads CASSLPSSYEQYF. Here the CDR3 DNA reads TGTGCCAGCAGCTTACCCAGCTCCTACGAGCAGTACTTC. Supplemented by reference TRBV11-1 and TRBJ2-7, the full variable domain reads EAEVAQSPRYKITEKSQAVAFWCDPISGHATLYWYRQILGQGPELLVQFQDESVVDDSQLPKDRFSAERLKGVDSTLKIQPAELGDSAMYLCASSLPSSYEQYFGPGTRLTVT.

The genes are TRBV18 and TRBJ2-7; D is possibly TRBD2 (6 bases). This CDR3 is built from 13 residues. Germline values: CDR1 KGHSH, CDR2 LQKENI. With 2 bases removed from V and 2 bases from J, the gap between germline ends came to 7 bases. CDR3 amino acids: CASSPRTTYEQYF. CDR3 in DNA: TGTGCCAGCTCACCAAGGACTACCTACGAGCAGTACTTC.

This chain joins TRBV19 and TRBJ1-2, with 7 bases matching TRBD1. Germline CDR1 and CDR2: LNHDA and SQIVND (reference sequence). Trimming took 3 bases from V and 8 from J; bases not matched to a gene: 12. The CDR3 has 15 residues. Here the CDR3 DNA reads TGTGCCAGTAGTATCCGGGACAGCCTAATGGGGGGCTACACCTTC. Residues: CASSIRDSLMGGYTF.